One sample yielded the 31 T cell receptor beta chains listed below, sequenced in a study of OX40 agonist ivuxolimab in advanced cancers. Here immunoSEQ multiplex PCR was the method, and the copy in TCRdb shows in-frame clones only, minus some. The repertoire includes approximately 62,000 clones, 80% to 90% of them detected once, and more than 9% sits in the top ten. Sequencing used CD4+ or CD8+ T cells sorted from blood, obtained in a trial of the OX40 agonist ivuxolimab. The receptors derive from an adult with an advanced solid tumor such as melanoma, head and neck, liver or kidney cancer.

The chain recombines TRBV28 with TRBJ1-2; D ambiguous. Trimming took off 6 bases at V and 0 bases at J, with 17 bases between the two ends. CDR1 is MDHEN, CDR2 SYDVKM, per germline. The CDR3 totals 16 residues. The CDR3 coding sequence is TGTGCCAGCAGAACCATCGGATCGCAAGCTAACTATGGCTACACCTTC. As protein: CASRTIGSQANYGYTF.

This clone is a singleton in its sample. This rearrangement joins TRBV4-3 to TRBJ2-1, with D unclear. This CDR3 has 11 amino acids. The V gene lost 10 bases and the J gene lost 5 bases, with 9 bases spanning the gap. CDR1 is LGHNA, CDR2 YSLEER, per germline. CDR3 in amino acids: CATEENNEQFF. The CDR3 region has the DNA TGCGCCACAGAAGAGAACAATGAGCAGTTCTTC.

This chain links TRBV28 with TRBJ2-7; no firm D call. Per germline, CDR1 MDHEN and CDR2 SYDVKM. The CDR3 has 13 amino acids. V lost 5 bases to trimming and J lost 4 bases, with 12 bases between them. The CDR3 bases are TGTGCCAGCAGTGCAACCTTGAGTTACGAGCAGTACTTC. Encoded protein: CASSATLSYEQYF.

The rearrangement uses TRBV7-9 and TRBJ1-2, with D possibly matching TRBD1 (6 bases). The germline V and J ends were trimmed by 1 base and 6 bases, with 9 bases remaining between them. CDR1 is SEHNR, CDR2 FQNEAQ, per germline (reference sequence). CDR3 length equals 13 residues. The CDR3: CASSLETGNGYTF. For the CDR3, the DNA is TGTGCCAGCAGCTTAGAAACAGGGAATGGCTACACCTTC.

The chain recombines TRBV4-3 with TRBJ2-3; TRBD1 is a possible D gene (5 bases). Between the trimmed V and J ends, which lost 0 bases and 3 bases, there was a span of 13 bases. In germline, CDR1 is LGHNA, CDR2 YSLEER. This CDR3 comprises 16 residues. CDR3 in amino acids: CASSQDWQGWTDTQYF. The CDR3 nucleotides read TGCGCCAGCAGCCAAGATTGGCAGGGCTGGACAGATACGCAGTATTTT.

V usage is TRBV7-2 and J usage is TRBJ2-7; 8 bases match TRBD2. Trimming at V came to 5 bases and at J to 7 bases, leaving 1 base not matched to a gene. The length of the CDR3 is 11 residues. CDR1 and CDR2 (germline): SGHTA, FQGNSA. The CDR3 spells CASSPGGEQYV. As DNA, the CDR3 is TGTGCCAGCAGCCCGGGGGGGGAGCAGTACGTC.

The chain combines TRBV11-2 with TRBJ2-1; D is perhaps TRBD2 (5 bases). V was trimmed by 6 bases and J by 8 bases, leaving 8 bases between them. CDR3 length equals 11 residues. CDR1 and CDR2 from the germline V gene are SGHAT and FQNNGV. As DNA, the CDR3 is TGTGCCAGCAGGGAGGTGGATGAGCAGTTCTTC. This sequence encodes CASREVDEQFF.

This rearrangement joins TRBV7-9 to TRBJ2-7, with 11 positions matching TRBD2. The CDR3 is 15 residues long. J was trimmed by 5 bases and V by 5 bases; bases with no gene match: 8. Germline V lookup: CDR1 SEHNR, CDR2 FQNEAQ (reference sequence). This chain's CDR3 is CASSGTSGSPHEQYF. CDR3 sequence (DNA): TGTGCCAGCAGCGGGACTAGCGGAAGTCCCCACGAGCAGTACTTC.

In this sample, this clone turned up a few times. The rearrangement links TRBV27 to TRBJ2-7; TRBD2 aligns across 13 bases. The V gene's germline CDR1 is MNHEY and CDR2 SMNVEV (reference sequence). V lost 5 bases, J lost 7 bases, and 8 bases stayed unmatched. The CDR3 covers 15 residues. In DNA, the CDR3 is TGTGCCAGCAGTACCCGGACTAGCGGGAGTAATGAGCAGTACTTC. This translates into CASSTRTSGSNEQYF.

This chain links TRBV5-6 with TRBJ2-7, with D tentatively TRBD1 (5 bases). The CDR3 consists of 15 residues. Trimming cost V 4 bases and J 3 bases, with 17 bases left between them. The germline V gene encodes CDR1 SGHDT and CDR2 YYEEEE. CDR3 nucleotides: TGTGCCAGCAGCCTCGGACACAACCCCGGCTACGAGCAGTACGTC. Translated, it gives CASSLGHNPGYEQYV.

This chain connects TRBV6-1 to TRBJ2-2; the D is unclear. This CDR3 comprises 11 residues. Germline V gene sequence: CDR1 MNHNS, CDR2 SASEGT. V was cut by 5 bases and J by 6 bases, with 4 bases left in between. The CDR3 protein is CASSLAGELFF. CDR3 bases: TGTGCCAGCAGTTTGGCCGGGGAGCTGTTTTTT.

There are a few counts of this clone. V usage is TRBV19 and J usage is TRBJ1-1; no clear D gene. This CDR3 spans 15 amino acids. Germline CDR1 LNHDA, CDR2 SQIVND (reference sequence). V gave up 6 bases and J gave up 0 bases, with 14 bases separating them. The CDR3 loop reads CASSPRGAMNTEAFF. CDR3 nucleotides: TGTGCCAGTAGCCCCCGGGGTGCGATGAACACTGAAGCTTTCTTT.

V is TRBV5-3 and J is TRBJ2-7, with 8 bases aligning to TRBD1. TRBV5-3 carries the ORF label, with uncertain function. J was trimmed by 3 bases and V by 4 bases; bases with no gene match: 6. The CDR3 runs to 14 residues. CDR3 in amino acids: CARSTWTGSYEQYV. The CDR3 nucleotides read TGTGCCAGAAGCACCTGGACAGGGAGCTACGAGCAGTACGTC.

CDR3 in amino acids: CASSSQRGTANQPQHF. Written as DNA, the CDR3 is TGTGCCAGCAGTTCCCAACGCGGGACAGCAAATCAGCCCCAGCATTTT. The chain has TRBV28 and TRBJ1-5; 7 positions agree with TRBD1. Germline CDR1 MDHEN, CDR2 SYDVKM. V was clipped by 4 bases and J by 4 bases; unmatched bases: 10. The CDR3 length is 16 residues.

This clone was detected only once. The chain has TRBV5-4 and TRBJ1-2, with 8 bases identical to TRBD1. This CDR3 comprises 15 residues. CDR1 and CDR2 from the germline V gene are SGHNT and YYREEE (reference sequence). V shed 4 bases, J shed 1 base, and the junction held 6 bases outside the gene matches. The DNA for the CDR3 is TGTGCCAGCAGCGCAGGACAGGGAGTTAACTATGGCTACACCTTC. The encoded protein is CASSAGQGVNYGYTF.

The rearrangement joins TRBV9 to TRBJ2-1; D unclear. The CDR3 loop spans 14 amino acids. The V end lost 0 bases, the J end lost 3 bases, and 7 bases lay between the germline ends. Germline CDR1 is SGDLS and CDR2 is YYNGEE. The CDR3 here is CASSVVDNYNEQFF. As DNA, the CDR3 is TGTGCCAGCAGCGTAGTTGACAACTACAATGAGCAGTTCTTC.

The table lists this clone with a count of one. DNA of the CDR3: TGTGCCAGCAGCCCCGACAGCGGGAGGGCCTATGAGCAGTTCTTC. Translated: CASSPDSGRAYEQFF. The J gene is TRBJ2-1, the V gene TRBV9; 10 bases align to TRBD2. The length of the CDR3 is 15 residues. The junction had 9 bases not matched to a gene; V was cut back by 4 bases and J by 8 bases. Germline V lookup: CDR1 SGDLS, CDR2 YYNGEE.

The chain joins TRBV2 to TRBJ1-1; maybe TRBD1 (5 bases). This CDR3 is built from 12 residues. Trimming left V 1 base short and J 12 bases short, with 12 bases between. Germline loops: CDR1 SNHLY, CDR2 FYNNEI. The chain's CDR3 is CASSEGQGGSFF. DNA of the CDR3: TGTGCCAGCAGTGAAGGGCAGGGCGGATCTTTCTTT.

This clone was recorded only once. This chain joins TRBV19 and TRBJ1-1; the match to TRBD1 covers 7 bases. V dropped 7 bases and J dropped 11; count of bases not matched to a gene: 10. The CDR3 extends over 12 amino acids. Germline CDR1 LNHDA, CDR2 SQIVND (reference sequence). CDR3 sequence (DNA): TGTGCCAGTACCACATCGACAGGGAAGGCTTTCTTT. Translating gives CASTTSTGKAFF.

CDR3 bases: TGTGCCAGCAGCCTGGGCCAGGGGTCCCAGCCCCAGCATTTT. Its translation: CASSLGQGSQPQHF. The chain joins TRBV7-9 to TRBJ1-5, with a weak D call TRBD1 (6 bases). V lost 5 bases to trimming and J lost 7 bases, with 15 bases between them. The CDR3 sequence is 14 residues long. Germline CDR1 SEHNR, CDR2 FQNEAQ (reference sequence).

The J gene is TRBJ2-1, the V gene TRBV5-6; D is unclear. V was trimmed by 5 bases and J by 4 bases, leaving 4 bases between them. CDR3 size: 11 residues. Germline V gene data show CDR1 as SGHDT and CDR2 as YYEEEE. This CDR3 is CASSYYNEQFF. As DNA, the CDR3 is TGTGCCAGCAGTTATTACAATGAGCAGTTCTTC.

The V call is TRBV7-2, the J call TRBJ2-3; 9 bases line up with TRBD2. The CDR3 totals 16 residues. Trimming took 4 bases from V and 4 from J; bases not matched to a gene: 9. Germline lookup yields CDR1 SGHTA and CDR2 FQGNSA. The CDR3 protein is CASSYGPLAGSDTQYF. The CDR3 DNA follows: TGTGCCAGCAGCTACGGACCTCTAGCGGGGTCAGATACGCAGTATTTT.

This chain joins TRBV19 and TRBJ1-2, with a weak D call TRBD1 (5 bases). The V and J ends lost 6 bases and 4 bases respectively, with 18 bases between them. The CDR3 runs to 15 residues. Germline V gene sequence: CDR1 LNHDA, CDR2 SQIVND (reference sequence). The CDR3 is CASRLRDQGTYGYTF. CDR3 in DNA: TGTGCCAGTAGACTCCGGGACCAGGGAACCTATGGCTACACCTTC.

The J gene is TRBJ2-1, the V gene TRBV9; TRBD2 is a possible D gene (7 bases). The CDR3 is 18 residues long. Looked up from germline, CDR1 is SGDLS and CDR2 is YYNGEE. Trimming shortened V by 2 bases and J by 2 bases, and 20 bases separated the two germline ends. For the CDR3, the DNA is TGTGCCAGCAGCGTTGGACGGGGGGCTAGCGGCCCCTACAATGAGCAGTTCTTC. Its translation is CASSVGRGASGPYNEQFF.

The chain combines TRBV2 with TRBJ2-7; tentative D call: TRBD1 (5 bases). CDR1 is SNHLY, CDR2 FYNNEI, per germline. The CDR3 length is 12 residues. Trimming removed 8 bases from V and 0 bases from J, with 8 bases in between. The CDR3 nucleotides read TGTGCCAGCCGCGACAGCTCCTACGAGCAGTACGTC. Amino acids: CASRDSSYEQYV.

This clone was detected once. This chain uses TRBV19 with TRBJ2-1; a weak D match, TRBD2 (6 bases). The V and J ends lost 5 bases and 4 bases respectively, with 18 bases between them. The CDR3 runs to 16 residues. Germline assignment: CDR1 LNHDA and CDR2 SQIVND (reference sequence). Written as DNA, the CDR3 is TGTGCCAGTAGTCGGATCCGGGACTCAAGGTACAATGAGCAGTTCTTC. Encoded protein: CASSRIRDSRYNEQFF.

V gene TRBV9 combines with J gene TRBJ2-3, with D uncertain. The CDR3 has 13 amino acids. Germline CDR1 and CDR2: SGDLS and YYNGEE. The ends were cut back, 2 bases at V and 2 bases at J, with 6 bases in the middle. The DNA of the CDR3 is TGTGCCAGCAGCGTTGGCATCACAGATACGCAGTATTTT. This sequence encodes CASSVGITDTQYF.

CDR3 sequence reads: CASRLGTEAFF. CDR3 nucleotide sequence: TGTGCCAGCAGACTGGGTACTGAAGCTTTCTTT. The chain links TRBV6-6 to TRBJ1-1; no definite D call. V dropped 6 bases and J dropped 5 bases, with 7 bases sitting between them. Germline CDR1 reads MNHNY; CDR2 reads SVGAGI (reference sequence). This CDR3 region has 11 residues.

V usage is TRBV4-1 and J usage is TRBJ2-1; D possibly corresponds to TRBD2 (5 bases). This CDR3 has 16 residues. Germline V gene sequence: CDR1 MGHRA, CDR2 YSYEKL. V lost 0 bases, J lost 5 bases, and 14 bases lay in between. The CDR3 is CASSQEKWEPDNEQFF. DNA for the CDR3: TGCGCCAGCAGCCAAGAAAAATGGGAGCCCGACAATGAGCAGTTCTTC.

This chain uses TRBV19 with TRBJ2-7; possibly TRBD1 for D (6 bases). Germline V gives CDR1 LNHDA, CDR2 SQIVND (reference sequence). V was trimmed by 6 bases and J by 5 bases, leaving 14 bases between them. CDR3 length equals 13 residues. CDR3 loop: CASSHREENEQYF. The CDR3 nucleotides are TGTGCCAGTAGCCACAGGGAAGAGAACGAGCAGTACTTC.

This clone was found once. The rearrangement links TRBV9 to TRBJ2-1, with 10 bases that match TRBD2. Germline V gives CDR1 SGDLS, CDR2 YYNGEE. With V trimmed by 0 bases and J by 6 bases, 6 bases remained unmatched. CDR3 length equals 16 residues. The CDR3 loop reads CASSVEGTSASNEQFF. CDR3 in DNA: TGTGCCAGCAGCGTAGAGGGGACTAGCGCTAGCAATGAGCAGTTCTTC.